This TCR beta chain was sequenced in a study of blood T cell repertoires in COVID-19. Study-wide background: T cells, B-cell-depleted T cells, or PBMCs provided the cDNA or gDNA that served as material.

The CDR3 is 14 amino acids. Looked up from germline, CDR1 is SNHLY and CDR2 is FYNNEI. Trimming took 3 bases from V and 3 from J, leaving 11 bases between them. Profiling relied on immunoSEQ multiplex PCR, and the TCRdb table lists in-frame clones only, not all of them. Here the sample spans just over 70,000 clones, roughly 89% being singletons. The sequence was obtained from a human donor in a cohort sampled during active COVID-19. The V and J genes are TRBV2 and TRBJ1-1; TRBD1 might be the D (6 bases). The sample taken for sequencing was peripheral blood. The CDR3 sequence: CASSEGRGDTEAFF. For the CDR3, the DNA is TGTGCCAGCAGTGAGGGCAGGGGAGACACTGAAGCTTTCTTT.